The present T cell receptor (beta chain) was sequenced within a study of early stage breast cancer tumors. Worth noting for this clone: What it binds is unknown.

TCRdb's table, derived via immunoSEQ multiplex PCR, lists solely in-frame clones and lacks some. The sample lists about 69,000 clones, around 80% seen once, with 4.7% in the top ten. CDR3 length equals 14 residues. J was trimmed by 6 bases and V by 7 bases; bases with no gene match: 12. CDR1 and CDR2 (germline): SQVTM, ANQGSEA. The study's findings and limits: Tumors had approximately 2.5-fold higher T cell density and higher clonality than adjacent normal breast tissue.

The gene calls are TRBV29-1 and TRBJ2-1, with TRBD2 matching over 7 bases. This clonotype originated in a person aged 35 to 50 with breast cancer. Sample: blood. The CDR3 region is CSAEGEGEGNEQFF. CDR3 DNA sequence: TGCAGCGCCGAAGGGGAGGGAGAGGGCAATGAGCAGTTCTTC.